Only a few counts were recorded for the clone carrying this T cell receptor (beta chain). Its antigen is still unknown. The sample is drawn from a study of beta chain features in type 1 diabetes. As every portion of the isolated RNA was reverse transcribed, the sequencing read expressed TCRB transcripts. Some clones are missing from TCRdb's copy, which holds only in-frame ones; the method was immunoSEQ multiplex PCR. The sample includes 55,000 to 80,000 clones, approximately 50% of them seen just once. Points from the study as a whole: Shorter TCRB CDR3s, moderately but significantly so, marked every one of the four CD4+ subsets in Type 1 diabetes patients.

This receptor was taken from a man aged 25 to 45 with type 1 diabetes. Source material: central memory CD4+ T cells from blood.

The CDR3 loop reads CASWVAGGYIGNEQFF. The DNA for the CDR3 is TGTGCCAGCTGGGTAGCGGGAGGGTATATTGGCAATGAGCAGTTCTTC. This chain links TRBV2 with TRBJ2-1; 11 nucleotides align to TRBD2. Trimming cost V 8 bases and J 6 bases; bases outside gene matches: 12. The CDR3 has 16 residues. Per germline, CDR1 SNHLY and CDR2 FYNNEI.